This entry concerns a single TCR beta chain. What it binds is unknown. The data originate from a study of T cells after yellow fever vaccination. Looking at the study overall: SMART-Seq v4 Ultra Low Input handled preparation of low-cell-number fractions.

Overall study results and limits: There was a possibility that FACS-sorted repertoires contained abundant clonotypes contaminating from the bulk population. Clones from primary vaccination mostly reappeared after the booster (around 97% CD4, approximately 86% CD8). Of the clonotypes, a small share occurred in both CD4 and CD8 compartments.

CDR3 length: 15 amino acids. Germline lookup yields CDR1 MGHRA and CDR2 YSYEKL. V was cut by 1 base and J by 4 bases, with 13 bases left in between. Via MiXCR, TCRdb re-called the 5' RACE reads, giving one row per CDR3 protein. The repertoire consists of 150,000 to 200,000 distinct CDR3 sequences, with around 8.5% occurring once and the leading ten covering about a third. This specimen was CD8+ T cells sorted from PBMCs, taken 45 days after the yellow fever booster vaccination. The genes are TRBV4-1 and TRBJ1-2; D is unresolved. The TCR originated in a young man who received the YFV17D yellow fever vaccine. The CDR3 reads CASSQAARAIYGYTF. Written as DNA, the CDR3 is TGCGCCAGCAGCCAAGCGGCTCGGGCGATCTATGGCTACACCTTC.